A selection of T cell receptor beta chains follows, all from one sample in a study of radiation and T cells in renal cell carcinoma. Clones were read by immunoSEQ multiplex PCR, and TCRdb kept only the in-frame ones, dropping some. Here the sample spans 70,000 to 80,000 clones, around 85% being singletons. The sequencing here drew on blood, taken from a patient whose treatment included radiotherapy and nephrectomy. Receptors originate from a woman between 50 and 59 years old with renal cell carcinoma. The conserved cysteine and the conserved F or W are not part of the CDR3 here. A D gene is named only where the DNA matches it firmly. Only some rows state a clone size, as once, few, many or a class for expanded clones.

.,TRBJ2-7,TRBV9,.,ASSVRRGSYEQY
.,TRBJ1-2,TRBV10-3,.,AISETASYGYT
.,TRBJ2-5,TRBV7-2,TRBD2,ASSARTSGGAETQY
.,TRBJ1-5,TRBV7-2,TRBD1,ASSLVGGGSNQPQH
once,TRBJ1-4,TRBV4-1,.,ASSQDPTTNEKLF
.,TRBJ2-7,TRBV7-3,.,ASSSAILGEQY
.,TRBJ2-2,TRBV7-6,TRBD2,ASSPGTSGTTGELF
.,TRBJ2-2,TRBV6-5,.,ASSYSRTGELF
few,TRBJ1-1,TRBV27,TRBD1,ASSKNRDRGRRTEAF
.,TRBJ1-1,TRBV5-6,TRBD1,ASSIDRGRVAF
.,TRBJ2-1,TRBV28,TRBD2,ASSPGTSEQF
.,TRBJ1-1,TRBV28,.,ASSDKNTEAF
.,TRBJ2-7,TRBV6-6,TRBD1,ASRRGTGGNEQY
.,TRBJ2-7,TRBV11-2,TRBD1,ASRRTGTGVGEQY
.,TRBJ2-5,TRBV5-6,.,ASSPLLGGQETQY
.,TRBJ2-1,TRBV21-1,.,ASSKAPTSGMGQF
once,TRBJ1-4,TRBV6-6,.,ASRQGEKLF
.,TRBJ1-1,TRBV7-2,TRBD1,ASSLLTGGMMNTEAF
.,TRBJ2-7,TRBV7-2,TRBD1,ASSEGQGASYEQY
.,TRBJ1-1,TRBV7-2,.,ASSLGVAGNTEAF